This entry features one TCR beta chain sequence. Its antigen is as yet unknown. Treatment described: oral pan-JAK inhibitor, 5-10 mg twice daily. Lesional scalp tissue (obtained by punch biopsy) and peripheral blood were collected from alopecia areata patients. Sequencing relied on a cDNA template that was reverse transcribed from extracted RNA. TCRdb's copy holds only in-frame clones and misses some; the assay was immunoSEQ multiplex PCR. Of about 190,000 clones detected, roughly 64% appear once; the ten largest clones hold over 10%. These data belong to a study of CD8+ T cells in alopecia areata. Whole-study results and caveats: Possibly as an HLA-related effect, TCR sharing across patients appeared less clear than in mice.

The input for sequencing was CD8+ T cells sorted from blood, taken at week 24, from a patient treated with tofacitinib. The receptor was derived from a human donor with alopecia areata.

The CDR3: CASSLVDREGYEQYF. The CDR3 DNA is TGTGCCAGCAGCTTAGTGGACAGGGAAGGATACGAGCAGTACTTC. The gene calls are TRBV7-9 and TRBJ2-7, with 8 bases aligning to TRBD1. This CDR3 spans 15 amino acids. V shed 1 base, J shed 4 bases, and the junction held 6 bases outside the gene matches. Germline V gene data show CDR1 as SEHNR and CDR2 as FQNEAQ (reference sequence).